This entry lists 26 T cell receptor beta chains sequenced from one sample in a study of blood T cell repertoires in COVID-19. The data were produced by immunoSEQ multiplex PCR, yet TCRdb's version contains in-frame clones alone and is incomplete. The table includes 200,000 to 300,000 clones, roughly 91% detected once. What was sequenced was peripheral blood. The receptors stem from a man under 40 with COVID-19, enrolled during active disease.

The chain uses TRBV9 and TRBJ1-2, with D possibly matching TRBD1 (6 bases). The CDR3 runs 13 residues. Germline CDR1 reads SGDLS; CDR2 reads YYNGEE. Trimming removed 0 bases from V and 4 bases from J, with 7 bases in between. Here the CDR3 reads CASSVAGAYGYTF. CDR3 in DNA: TGTGCCAGCAGCGTAGCAGGGGCCTATGGCTACACCTTC.

The V call is TRBV18, the J call TRBJ2-3; D gene uncertain. Germline loops: CDR1 KGHSH, CDR2 LQKENI. The CDR3 totals 14 residues. V lost 3 bases, J lost 2 bases, and 9 bases lay in between. The CDR3 DNA is TGTGCCAGCTCACCGGCTAGGAACACAGATACGCAGTATTTT. The encoded protein is CASSPARNTDTQYF.

This clone was observed once. This CDR3 is CASSETGGNSPLHF. As DNA, the CDR3 is TGTGCCAGCAGTGAGACAGGGGGGAATTCACCCCTCCACTTT. This chain joins TRBV2 and TRBJ1-6; the match to TRBD1 covers 9 bases. The CDR3 is made up of 14 amino acids. Trimming cost V 3 bases and J 7 bases; bases outside gene matches: 1. Germline CDR1 and CDR2: SNHLY and FYNNEI. The full variable domain, its missing parts supplied by reference TRBV2 and TRBJ1-6, is EPEVTQTPSHQVTQMGQEVILRCVPISNHLYFYWYRQILGQKVEFLVSFYNNEISEKSEIFDDQFSVERPDGSNFTLKIRSTKLEDSAMYFCASSETGGNSPLHFGNGTRLTVT.

The chain couples TRBV19 to TRBJ1-1; 9 bases map to TRBD1. Per the germline V gene, CDR1 is LNHDA and CDR2 is SQIVND (reference sequence). The CDR3 has 14 amino acids. Trimming at V came to 9 bases and at J to 5 bases, leaving 10 bases not matched to a gene. In DNA form, the CDR3 reads TGTGCCAGCCAGATAGGGACAGGGCCAACTGAAGCTTTCTTT. Encoded protein: CASQIGTGPTEAFF.

CDR3 sequence reads: CASSRLTGTKEQFF. The CDR3, as DNA: TGTGCCAGCAGCCGCCTGACCGGGACAAAGGAGCAGTTCTTC. This chain uses TRBV11-2 with TRBJ2-1, with D perhaps TRBD1 (6 bases). The CDR3 is 14 residues long. CDR1 and CDR2 (germline): SGHAT, FQNNGV. V was cut by 5 bases and J by 10 bases, with 18 bases left in between. Full variable domain (remainder filled in from reference TRBV11-2 and TRBJ2-1): EAGVAQSPRYKIIEKRQSVAFWCNPISGHATLYWYQQILGQGPKLLIQFQNNGVVDDSQLPKDRFSAERLKGVDSTLKIQPAKLEDSAVYLCASSRLTGTKEQFFGPGTRLTVL.

This clone appeared once. The same CDR3 arises from other DNA sequences in this sample as well. The rearrangement joins TRBV2 to TRBJ1-5; maybe TRBD1 (5 bases). V lost 2 bases and J 5 bases, leaving 7 bases between the germline ends. CDR1 is SNHLY, CDR2 FYNNEI, per germline. CDR3 length: 13 amino acids. CDR3 sequence reads: CASSETGDQPQHF. Written as DNA, the CDR3 is TGTGCCAGCAGTGAAACGGGGGATCAGCCCCAGCATTTT.

The chain uses TRBV2 and TRBJ1-5; weak D call: TRBD1 (5 bases). Germline assignment: CDR1 SNHLY and CDR2 FYNNEI. This CDR3 contains 13 residues. V lost 8 bases and J lost 5, with 13 bases in between. The DNA for the CDR3 is TGTGCCAGCGATAGGGGCCAGGATCAGCCCCAGCATTTT. Translating gives CASDRGQDQPQHF.

The V call is TRBV7-2, the J call TRBJ2-1; the match to TRBD2 covers 7 bases. With 1 base clipped from V and 1 base from J, the junction kept 4 bases outside the gene matches. CDR3 length: 16 residues. The germline CDR1 and CDR2 sequences are SGHTA and FQGNSA. In DNA form, the CDR3 reads TGTGCCAGCAGCTTAGATATCGGGGGGTCCTACAATGAGCAGTTCTTC. Protein product: CASSLDIGGSYNEQFF. The full variable domain, in which reference TRBV7-2 and TRBJ2-1 provide the parts outside the CDR3, is GAGVSQSPSNKVTEKGKDVELRCDPISGHTALYWYRQSLGQGLEFLIYFQGNSAPDKSGLPSDRFSAERTGGSVSTLTIQRTQQEDSAVYLCASSLDIGGSYNEQFFGPGTRLTVL.

The rearrangement joins TRBV29-1 to TRBJ2-7, with 7 bases lining up with TRBD1. J lost 1 base, V lost 3 bases, and 3 bases had no gene match. Looked up from germline, CDR1 is SQVTM and CDR2 is ANQGSEA. This CDR3 is 13 amino acids long. The CDR3 DNA reads as TGCAGCGTTGAGAGACAGGGATCCTACGAGCAGTACTTC. Translation gives CSVERQGSYEQYF.

This chain joins TRBV3-1 (or the pseudogene TRBV3-2) and TRBJ2-4; D unclear. The ends were cut back, 0 bases at V and 0 bases at J, with 12 bases in the middle. The CDR3 sequence is 17 residues long. The germline gives CDR1 LGHDT, CDR2 YNNKEL (reference sequence). CDR3 residues: CASSQDRGFLAKNIQYF. CDR3 coding DNA: TGTGCCAGCAGCCAAGATAGAGGTTTTCTAGCCAAAAACATTCAGTACTTC.

This clone was seen once. The chain has TRBV6-5 and TRBJ1-1, with D maybe TRBD1 (5 bases). The V end was cut by 7 bases, the J end by 0 bases, with 12 bases between. Germline loops: CDR1 MNHEY, CDR2 SVGAGI. The CDR3 has 14 amino acids. CDR3 in DNA: TGTGCCAGCACCCGGGCAGGGATGAACACTGAAGCTTTCTTT. It encodes CASTRAGMNTEAFF.

This sequence joins TRBV6-2 or TRBV6-3 and TRBJ2-2; 7 bases are a match to TRBD2. Germline-derived CDR1 and CDR2 are MNHEY and SVGEGT. With 0 bases clipped from V and 6 bases from J, the junction kept 7 bases outside the gene matches. The CDR3 is 16 amino acids. The CDR3 sequence: CASSYSGGFGAGELFF. DNA for the CDR3: TGTGCCAGCAGTTACTCGGGAGGGTTTGGCGCCGGGGAGCTGTTTTTT.

This chain joins TRBV19 and TRBJ2-1, with 9 bases identical to TRBD2. CDR3 size: 13 residues. Losses at the gene ends were 8 bases for V and 9 bases for J; bases not matched to a gene: 8. Germline CDR1 LNHDA, CDR2 SQIVND (reference sequence). The CDR3 region has the DNA TGTGCCAGTTCGGGCGGGGGGGCCTTTGAGCAGTTCTTC. It codes for CASSGGGAFEQFF. Together with reference TRBV19 and TRBJ2-1, the CDR3 gives the full variable domain: DGGITQSPKYLFRKEGQNVTLSCEQNLNHDAMYWYRQDPGQGLRLIYYSQIVNDFQKGDIAEGYSVSREKKESFPLTVTSAQKNPTAFYLCASSGGGAFEQFFGPGTRLTVL.

The genes are TRBV30 and TRBJ1-2, with a possible D match to TRBD1 (5 bases). Germline lookup yields CDR1 GTSNPN and CDR2 SVGIG (reference sequence). The CDR3 contains 13 residues. V lost 5 bases and J lost 2, with 12 bases in between. As DNA, the CDR3 is TGTGCCTGGTCCACCGGGGGGAACTATGGCTACACCTTC. It translates to CAWSTGGNYGYTF.

V is TRBV4-2 and J is TRBJ2-1; 14 nucleotides agree with TRBD2. The V gene end was trimmed by 4 bases and the J gene end by 3 bases; junction bases not matched to a gene: 5. The CDR3 consists of 17 residues. Looked up from germline, CDR1 is LGHNA and CDR2 is YNFKEQ. Here the CDR3 DNA reads TGTGCCAGCAGCCGCGGGACTAGCGGGGGTGTCTACAATGAGCAGTTCTTC. Translated: CASSRGTSGGVYNEQFF.

The chain carries TRBV12-3 or TRBV12-4 and TRBJ1-6; no firm D call. V lost 3 bases, J lost 8 bases, and 8 bases lay in between. The CDR3 consists of 13 residues. CDR3 coding DNA: TGTGCCAGCAGTTTCCTGACTGATTCACCCCTCCACTTT. This codes for CASSFLTDSPLHF.

The CDR3 region is CASSTRDRDNQPQHF. DNA of the CDR3: TGTGCCAGTAGTACCCGGGACAGGGACAATCAGCCCCAGCATTTT. The chain carries TRBV19 and TRBJ1-5; 9 positions match TRBD1. CDR1 and CDR2 (germline): LNHDA, SQIVND (reference sequence). The CDR3 is made up of 15 amino acids. The J segment lost 3 bases and the V segment lost 4 bases, leaving 4 bases of the junction unmatched.

The chain carries TRBV7-9 and TRBJ2-1, with 8 bases that match TRBD1. The CDR3 is 14 residues long. The ends lost 1 base at V and 5 bases at J; junction bases unmatched: 1. Germline-derived CDR1 and CDR2 are SEHNR and FQNEAQ (reference sequence). CDR3: CASSLGTGNNEQFF. Written as DNA, the CDR3 is TGTGCCAGCAGCTTAGGGACAGGGAACAATGAGCAGTTCTTC.

Details on this clone: Within the sample, other DNA sequences also encode this same CDR3. The chain couples TRBV15 to TRBJ2-5; 8 bases are shared with TRBD2. Germline CDR1 is LNHNV and CDR2 is YYDKDF (reference sequence). CDR3 size: 13 residues. V shed 3 bases and J 5 bases; nucleotides not matched to a gene: 2. CDR3 nucleotides: TGTGCCACCAGCAGCGCGGGGGGCGAGACCCAGTACTTC. Translating gives CATSSAGGETQYF.

CDR3 in DNA: TGTGCCAGTATGGAGGGCGGCAATCAGCCCCAGCATTTT. Its protein is CASMEGGNQPQHF. The genes are TRBV19 and TRBJ1-5; D unresolved. The CDR3 has 13 residues. Trimming stripped 7 bases from V and 2 bases from J, with 9 bases between. Germline CDR1 LNHDA, CDR2 SQIVND (reference sequence).

Here the CDR3 reads CASSFMAGGFGTGELFF. CDR3 sequence (DNA): TGTGCCAGCAGCTTTATGGCAGGGGGCTTTGGGACCGGGGAGCTGTTTTTT. J is TRBJ2-2 and V is TRBV5-6; TRBD1 matches 8 bases. The germline V gene has CDR1 SGHDT and CDR2 YYEEEE. The CDR3 totals 17 residues. Trimming cost V 2 bases and J 5 bases; bases outside gene matches: 11.

This clone came up a few times. This chain connects TRBV6-5 to TRBJ1-3; no definite D call. This CDR3 has 14 residues. Trimming removed 6 bases at V and 0 bases at J, with 9 bases between. CDR1 and CDR2 from the germline V gene are MNHEY and SVGAGI. CDR3 residues: CASRSYSSGNTIYF. The CDR3 nucleotides are TGTGCCAGCAGATCTTATTCCTCTGGAAACACCATATATTTT.

The chain uses TRBV2 and TRBJ1-5; the D gene is possibly TRBD1 (5 bases). There are 14 residues in the CDR3. Germline-derived CDR1 and CDR2 are SNHLY and FYNNEI. V was cut by 6 bases and J by 4 bases, with 13 bases left in between. The CDR3 spells CASSGDGGNQPQHF. CDR3 sequence (DNA): TGTGCCAGCAGCGGGGATGGGGGGAATCAGCCCCAGCATTTT.

This chain uses TRBV2 with TRBJ2-1, with 11 bases fitting TRBD1. Losses at the gene ends were 8 bases for V and 1 base for J; bases not matched to a gene: 4. The CDR3 is 15 amino acids. Germline lookup yields CDR1 SNHLY and CDR2 FYNNEI. The DNA for the CDR3 is TGTGCCAGCTTTCGGGACAGGGGGTCCTACAATGAGCAGTTCTTC. This encodes CASFRDRGSYNEQFF.

This chain uses TRBV4-1 with TRBJ1-2; the match to TRBD1 covers 12 bases. The ends lost 3 bases at V and 5 bases at J; junction bases unmatched: 19. This CDR3 has 20 amino acids. Germline CDR1 MGHRA, CDR2 YSYEKL. The CDR3 protein is CASSHWDRDRGLLGLYGYTF. The CDR3 DNA follows: TGCGCCAGCAGCCATTGGGACCGGGACAGGGGGCTTTTGGGTTTGTATGGCTACACCTTC.

V usage is TRBV9 and J usage is TRBJ2-3; 8 nucleotides line up with TRBD1. The CDR3 runs to 20 residues. J was trimmed by 1 base and V by 6 bases; bases with no gene match: 22. Germline V CDR1 and CDR2: SGDLS, YYNGEE. In DNA form, the CDR3 reads TGTGCCAGCAACCCAGGGCCGCAGCGGTGGACAGGGCCCGGCACAGATACGCAGTATTTT. It yields the protein CASNPGPQRWTGPGTDTQYF.